One and the same sample provided the 15 T cell receptor beta chains below, sequenced in a study of shared clonotypes between healthy human individuals. Sequenced by immunoSEQ multiplex PCR; TCRdb stores in-frame clones only, minus some. The data contain approximately 1,000,000 clones, 70% to 80% of them seen just once; the ten biggest clones take up 0.89%. Sample: memory CD4+ T cells from PBMCs. Subset described: CD45RA-negative fraction. All receptors derive from a man between 18 and 29 years old in good health. Some clones in this sample may be carry-over from other donors' samples.

V is TRBV18 and J is TRBJ2-1; no clear D gene. The CDR3 has 15 amino acids. Germline V CDR1 and CDR2: KGHSH, LQKENI. V was cut by 3 bases and J by 4 bases, with 13 bases left in between. For the CDR3, the DNA is TGTGCCAGCTCACCCCAGAGTGCTGCTTACAATGAGCAGTTCTTC. This codes for CASSPQSAAYNEQFF. The whole variable domain, remainder taken from reference TRBV18 and TRBJ2-1, is NAGVMQNPRHLVRRRGQEARLRCSPMKGHSHVYWYRQLPEEGLKFMVYLQKENIIDESGMPKERFSAEFPKEGPSILRIQQVVRGDSAAYFCASSPQSAAYNEQFFGPGTRLTVL.

Here the CDR3 reads CASSATSVQETQYF. Here the CDR3 DNA reads TGTGCCAGCAGCGCCACTAGCGTCCAAGAGACCCAGTACTTC. The chain is built from TRBV9 and TRBJ2-5; 7 bases agree with TRBD2. Unmatched junction bases numbered 3, after V lost 3 bases and J lost 1 base. CDR1 SGDLS and CDR2 YYNGEE come from the germline V gene. The CDR3 runs 14 residues.

This chain uses TRBV28 with TRBJ2-7; the D gene is possibly TRBD2 (5 bases). CDR1 and CDR2 from the germline V gene are MDHEN and SYDVKM. Trimming removed 5 bases at V and 1 base at J, with 12 bases between. The CDR3 length is 14 residues. CDR3 DNA sequence: TGTGCCAGCAGTAGCTCATGGACTTCCTACGAGCAGTACTTC. It encodes CASSSSWTSYEQYF.

The V call is TRBV28, the J call TRBJ2-6; D is unresolved. The CDR3 contains 14 residues. Trimming cost V 2 bases and J 3 bases, with 5 bases left between them. Germline CDR1 is MDHEN and CDR2 is SYDVKM. The CDR3 region has the DNA TGTGCCAGCAGTTTACCGTTTGGGGCCAACGTCCTGACTTTC. This translates into CASSLPFGANVLTF.

The V and J genes are TRBV5-1 and TRBJ2-7; possibly TRBD2 for D (6 bases). The ends were cut back, 1 base at V and 0 bases at J, with 8 bases in the middle. The CDR3 consists of 14 residues. From germline, CDR1 is SGHRS and CDR2 YFSETQ. Here the CDR3 reads CASSLSGYSYEQYF. CDR3 DNA: TGCGCCAGCAGCTTGAGCGGGTACTCCTACGAGCAGTACTTC.

Remarks on this clone: Other DNA sequences in this sample translate to the same CDR3. This chain uses TRBV5-1 with TRBJ2-1; a weak D match, TRBD2 (6 bases). Trimming removed 0 bases from V and 4 bases from J, with 8 bases in between. Germline-derived CDR1 and CDR2 are SGHRS and YFSETQ. The CDR3 totals 14 residues. DNA for the CDR3: TGCGCCAGCAGCTTGGGCGGGGCTTACAATGAGCAGTTCTTC. It is translated as CASSLGGAYNEQFF.

About this clone: This sample includes further DNA sequences coding for the same CDR3. V gene TRBV5-1 combines with J gene TRBJ2-7, with 9 bases lining up with TRBD2. V lost 4 bases, J lost 1 base, and 3 bases stayed unmatched. The CDR3 length is 14 residues. Germline loops: CDR1 SGHRS, CDR2 YFSETQ. CDR3 region: CASSLTSGSYEQYF. The CDR3, as DNA: TGCGCCAGCAGCCTGACTAGCGGATCCTACGAGCAGTACTTC.

The chain employs TRBV4-2 and TRBJ2-7, with 8 bases fitting TRBD1. J was trimmed by 3 bases and V by 4 bases; bases with no gene match: 8. The germline CDR1 and CDR2 sequences are LGHNA and YNFKEQ. The CDR3 has 15 residues. In DNA, the CDR3 is TGTGCCAGCAGCCTAGACTGGACAGGGCGCTACGAGCAGTACTTC. Translating gives CASSLDWTGRYEQYF.

The CDR3 nucleotides are TGTGCCAGCAGTTTTACGGGACAGGGAGGGACCCAGTACTTC. This codes for CASSFTGQGGTQYF. The rearrangement joins TRBV28 to TRBJ2-5, with TRBD1 identical over 9 bases. Trimming took 3 bases from V and 7 from J; bases not matched to a gene: 6. This CDR3 is built from 14 residues. The germline V gene encodes CDR1 MDHEN and CDR2 SYDVKM.

V gene TRBV28 combines with J gene TRBJ2-5; perhaps D is TRBD1 or TRBD2 (5 bases each). The better agreement between TRBJ2-7 and the DNA end casts doubt on the J call. Looked up from germline, CDR1 is MDHEN and CDR2 is SYDVKM. This CDR3 is built from 15 residues. The CDR3 spells CASTYFWDDSYEQYF. The CDR3 coding sequence is TGTGCCAGCACCTATTTCTGGGACGACTCCTACGAGCAGTACTTC.

In the case of this clone: The same CDR3 can be traced to other DNA sequences in this sample. The gene calls are TRBV2 and TRBJ1-5, with D unresolved. CDR1 and CDR2 (germline): SNHLY, FYNNEI. Trimming took 5 bases from V and 0 from J, leaving 8 bases between them. The CDR3 consists of 14 residues. In DNA, the CDR3 is TGTGCCAGCAGTCCACCCTATAGCAATCAGCCCCAGCATTTT. As protein: CASSPPYSNQPQHF.

Comment on this clone: This likely came from a read error, as a far larger clone is one base away. This chain uses TRBV2 with TRBJ2-7, with TRBD2 identical over 8 bases. After removal of 3 bases from V and 0 bases from J, the junction contained 4 bases not matched to a gene. The germline V gene has CDR1 SNHLY and CDR2 FYNNEI. The CDR3 sequence is 15 residues long. CDR3 DNA: TGTGCCAGCAGTGACATCACTAGCGGCTCCTACGAGCAGTACTTC. Amino acid sequence: CASSDITSGSYEQYF.

This chain uses TRBV1 with TRBJ2-1; TRBD2, the table's D call, was not compared with the DNA. TRBV1 is tagged as a pseudogene. The length of the CDR3 is 16 residues. For the CDR3, the DNA is TGCACCAGCAGCCAAACCGGAGCGGCCTCCTACAATGAGCAGTTCTTC. Amino acid sequence: CTSSQTGAASYNEQFF.

V gene TRBV7-6 combines with J gene TRBJ2-2; D is perhaps TRBD2 (5 bases). V lost 5 bases and J lost 3, with 7 bases in between. Germline V CDR1 and CDR2: SGHVS, FNYEAQ. The CDR3 consists of 13 residues. The CDR3 nucleotides are TGTGCCAGCAGCCGGACTGACACCGGGGAGCTGTTTTTT. Its protein product is CASSRTDTGELFF.

J is TRBJ2-4 and V is TRBV5-1; D is possibly TRBD1 (5 bases). The germline V gene encodes CDR1 SGHRS and CDR2 YFSETQ. The CDR3 extends over 15 amino acids. The V end lost 1 base, the J end lost 0 bases, and 8 bases lay between the germline ends. In DNA, the CDR3 is TGCGCCAGCAGCTTGTCAGGGTTAGCCAAAAACATTCAGTACTTC. Its protein product is CASSLSGLAKNIQYF.